This TCR beta chain emerged from a study of technical replicates of blood from a handful of donors. Assay used: immunoSEQ multiplex PCR; TCRdb lists only in-frame clones, some missing. The table lists under 90,000 clones, about 94% of them singletons. The specimen sequenced was T cells isolated from PBMCs. This TCR was sampled from a human donor in good health.

The CDR3 region has the DNA TGCAGTGCTATCCTACTTAATGAGCAGTTCTTC. It is translated as CSAILLNEQFF. This rearrangement joins TRBV20-1 to TRBJ2-1; D remains unclear. The V gene's germline CDR1 is DFQATT and CDR2 SNEGSKA (reference sequence). CDR3 length: 11 residues. With 4 bases removed from V and 7 bases from J, the gap between germline ends came to 8 bases.